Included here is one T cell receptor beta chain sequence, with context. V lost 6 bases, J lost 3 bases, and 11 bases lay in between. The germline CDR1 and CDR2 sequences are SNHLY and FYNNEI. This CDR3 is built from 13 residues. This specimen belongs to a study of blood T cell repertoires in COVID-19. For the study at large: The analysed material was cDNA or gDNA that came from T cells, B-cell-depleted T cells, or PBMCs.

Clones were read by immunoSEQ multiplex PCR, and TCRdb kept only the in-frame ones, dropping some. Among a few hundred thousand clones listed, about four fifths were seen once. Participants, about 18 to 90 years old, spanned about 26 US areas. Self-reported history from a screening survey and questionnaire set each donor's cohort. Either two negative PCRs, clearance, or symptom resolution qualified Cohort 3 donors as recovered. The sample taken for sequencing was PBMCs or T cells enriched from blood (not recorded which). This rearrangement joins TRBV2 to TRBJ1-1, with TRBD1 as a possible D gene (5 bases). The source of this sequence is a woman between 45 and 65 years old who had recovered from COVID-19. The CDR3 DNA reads TGTGCCAGCAGACAGGAAGAGGACACTGAAGCTTTCTTT. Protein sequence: CASRQEEDTEAFF.